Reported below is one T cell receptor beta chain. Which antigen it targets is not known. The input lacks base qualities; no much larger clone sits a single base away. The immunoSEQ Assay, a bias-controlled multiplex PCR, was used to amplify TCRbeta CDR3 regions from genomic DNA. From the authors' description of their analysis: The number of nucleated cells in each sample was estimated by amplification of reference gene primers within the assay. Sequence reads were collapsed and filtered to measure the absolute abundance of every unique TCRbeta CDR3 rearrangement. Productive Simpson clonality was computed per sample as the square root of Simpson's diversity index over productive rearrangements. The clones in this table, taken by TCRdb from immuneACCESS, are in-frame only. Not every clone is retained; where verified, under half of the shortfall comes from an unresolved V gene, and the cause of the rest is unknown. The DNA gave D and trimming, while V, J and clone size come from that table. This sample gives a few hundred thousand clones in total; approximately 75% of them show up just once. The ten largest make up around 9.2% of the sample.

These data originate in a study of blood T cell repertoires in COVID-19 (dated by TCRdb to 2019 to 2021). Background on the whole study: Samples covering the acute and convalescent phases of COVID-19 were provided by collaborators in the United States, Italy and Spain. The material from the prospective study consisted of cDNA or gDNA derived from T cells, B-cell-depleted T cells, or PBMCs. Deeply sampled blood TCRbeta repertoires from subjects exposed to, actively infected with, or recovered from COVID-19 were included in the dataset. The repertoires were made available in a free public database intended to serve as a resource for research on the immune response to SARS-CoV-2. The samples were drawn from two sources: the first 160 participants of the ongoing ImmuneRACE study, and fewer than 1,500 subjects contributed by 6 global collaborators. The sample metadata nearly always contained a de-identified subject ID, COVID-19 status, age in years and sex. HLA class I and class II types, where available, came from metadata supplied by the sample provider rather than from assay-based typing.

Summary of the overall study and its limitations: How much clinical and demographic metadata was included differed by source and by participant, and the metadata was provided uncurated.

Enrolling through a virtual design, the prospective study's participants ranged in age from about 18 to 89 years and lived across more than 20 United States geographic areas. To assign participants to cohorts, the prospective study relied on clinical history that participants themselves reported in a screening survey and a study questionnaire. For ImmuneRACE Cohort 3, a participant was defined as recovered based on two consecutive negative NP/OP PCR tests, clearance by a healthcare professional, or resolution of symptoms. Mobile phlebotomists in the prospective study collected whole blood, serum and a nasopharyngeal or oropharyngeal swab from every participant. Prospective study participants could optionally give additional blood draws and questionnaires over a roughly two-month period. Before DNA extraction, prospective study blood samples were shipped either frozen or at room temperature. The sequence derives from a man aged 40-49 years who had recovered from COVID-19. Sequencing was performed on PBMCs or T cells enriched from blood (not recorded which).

The DNA sequence follows: TGTGCCAGCGCGGTACAGGGGCGATATAATTCACCCCTCCACTTT. The encoded protein is CASAVQGRYNSPLHF. The chain was built from TRBV2 and TRBJ1-6; 7 bases in the junction line up with TRBD1. Its CDR3 holds 15 amino acids, cysteine through phenylalanine. Of all the DNA, just the CDR3 is kept, 45 bases in frame from base 1. The germline V gene supplies CDR1 SNHLY and CDR2 FYNNEI. V and J are trimmed by 8 bases and 4 bases, and the gene matches miss 8 bases of the junction.